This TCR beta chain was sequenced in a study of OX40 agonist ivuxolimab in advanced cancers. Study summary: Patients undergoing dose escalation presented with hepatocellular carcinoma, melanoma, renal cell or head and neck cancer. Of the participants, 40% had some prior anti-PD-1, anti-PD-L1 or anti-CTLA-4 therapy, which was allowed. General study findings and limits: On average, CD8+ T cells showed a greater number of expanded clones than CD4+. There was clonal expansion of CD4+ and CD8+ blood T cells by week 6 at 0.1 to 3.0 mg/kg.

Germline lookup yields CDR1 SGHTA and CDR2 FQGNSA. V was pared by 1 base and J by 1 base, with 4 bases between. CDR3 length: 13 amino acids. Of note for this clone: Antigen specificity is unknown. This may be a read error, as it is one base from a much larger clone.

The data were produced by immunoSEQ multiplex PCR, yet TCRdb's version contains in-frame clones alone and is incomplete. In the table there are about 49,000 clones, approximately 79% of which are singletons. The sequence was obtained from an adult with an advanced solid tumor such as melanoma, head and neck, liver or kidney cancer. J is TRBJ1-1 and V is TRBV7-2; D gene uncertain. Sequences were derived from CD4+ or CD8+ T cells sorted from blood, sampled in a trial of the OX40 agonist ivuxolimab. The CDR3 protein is CASSLEPNTEAFF. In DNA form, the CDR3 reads TGTGCCAGCAGCTTAGAGCCGAACACTGAAGCTTTCTTT. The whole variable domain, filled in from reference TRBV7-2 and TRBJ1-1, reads GAGVSQSPSNKVTEKGKDVELRCDPISGHTALYWYRQSLGQGLEFLIYFQGNSAPDKSGLPSDRFSAERTGGSVSTLTIQRTQQEDSAVYLCASSLEPNTEAFFGQGTRLTVV.